Given below is one T cell receptor beta chain in context. Its matching antigen is unknown. The data were obtained in a study of T cells after yellow fever vaccination. Study conclusions and caveats: Re-detected after boosting: most primary clones, around 97% of CD4 and 88% of CD8.

There are 20 residues in the CDR3. Looked up from germline, CDR1 is SGHVT and CDR2 is SQSDAQ. V was clipped by 2 bases and J by 0 bases, with 20 bases between them. UMIs were added to TCR cDNA along with a universal primer site when it was made by 5'RACE template switching. TCRdb passed the 5' RACE reads through MiXCR, listing each CDR3 protein once. The table has about 500,000 distinct CDR3 sequences, around a sixth seen once. The sample was PBMCs, taken 4 to 6 days after the first yellow fever vaccination. This clonotype was obtained from a man aged 18 to 30 who received the YFV17D yellow fever vaccine. J is TRBJ2-6 and V is TRBV7-4; the D call may be TRBD1 or TRBD2 (5 bases each). The CDR3 DNA follows: TGTGCCAGCAGCTTATACACGCGAGGGGTTCGCGTCTCTGGGGCCAACGTCCTGACTTTC. Its translation is CASSLYTRGVRVSGANVLTF.